This TCR beta chain was retrieved from a study of shared T cell receptors in the human thymus. TCRdb keeps only in-frame clones here, not all; method: immunoSEQ multiplex PCR. Of hundreds of thousands of clones listed, about 84% were seen once; the top ten hold about 0.012%. The V gene's germline CDR1 is LGHNA and CDR2 YNFKEQ. The V segment lost 3 bases and the J segment 9 bases; nucleotides outside the gene matches: 8. The CDR3 is 16 amino acids. These data were also filed under a second study, of human thymus T cells. That source reports: Surgeons resected thymus tissue during corrective heart surgery. Thymic and blood repertoires seemed to show skewed V and J gene use. Related research described strongly overlapping thymic repertoires in unrelated people.

J is TRBJ2-1 and V is TRBV4-2; the match to TRBD2 covers 13 bases. The source material was thymocytes. The TCR sequence derives from a boy less than two years old with a congenital heart defect. The CDR3 sequence is CASSQKLAGGPGEQFF. In DNA form, the CDR3 reads TGTGCCAGCAGCCAGAAACTAGCGGGAGGGCCAGGTGAGCAGTTCTTC.